Following are 21 T cell receptor beta chains from one sample sequenced in a study of cytomegalovirus exposure and HLA in healthy donors. A multiplex PCR was run with 60 Vbeta primers and 13 Jbeta primers. Data came from immunoSEQ multiplex PCR; TCRdb stores just in-frame clones and leaves some out. The repertoire holds tens of thousands of clones, just under 80% seen once, with 7.5% to 10% in the top ten. The specimen sequenced was PBMCs. All receptors come from a woman aged 40 to 50 in good health and CMV-seropositive.

This chain links TRBV30 with TRBJ1-5; TRBD1 matches 9 bases. Germline values: CDR1 GTSNPN, CDR2 SVGIG (reference sequence). The V and J ends lost 3 bases and 6 bases, in that order; junction bases with no gene match: 9. The CDR3 sequence is 15 residues long. The DNA for the CDR3 is TGTGCCTGGAGCCTAGGGGACAGGGTCACTCAGCCCCAGCATTTT. Translating it yields CAWSLGDRVTQPQHF.

The V gene is TRBV6-5, the J gene TRBJ1-5; D is ambiguous. V was shortened by 8 bases and J by 5 bases, with 10 bases between the two germline ends. Germline CDR1 MNHEY, CDR2 SVGAGI. CDR3 length: 12 amino acids. CDR3 amino acids: CASSPSDQPQHF. The CDR3 DNA sequence: TGTGCCAGCTCACCCAGTGATCAGCCCCAGCATTTT.

V and J are TRBV7-2 and TRBJ2-5; TRBD2 aligns across 11 bases. V trimming: 1 base; J trimming: 5 bases; junction bases outside the gene matches: 3. Germline loops: CDR1 SGHTA, CDR2 FQGNSA. This CDR3 comprises 15 residues. As DNA, the CDR3 is TGTGCCAGCAGCTTAGAGGGACTAGCGGCGGAGACCCAGTACTTC. Protein sequence: CASSLEGLAAETQYF.

V usage is TRBV27 and J usage is TRBJ2-7; 8 bases are shared with TRBD1. Germline CDR1 is MNHEY and CDR2 is SMNVEV (reference sequence). The V segment lost 5 bases and the J segment 2 bases; nucleotides outside the gene matches: 5. CDR3 size: 14 residues. CDR3 nucleotides: TGTGCCAGCAGTATAGGGACAGGTGCCTACGAGCAGTACTTC. Translating it yields CASSIGTGAYEQYF.

This sequence joins TRBV28 and TRBJ1-5; TRBD1 aligns across 8 bases. The CDR3 extends over 13 amino acids. Germline V gene sequence: CDR1 MDHEN, CDR2 SYDVKM. V lost 5 bases to trimming and J lost 6 bases; unmatched junction nucleotides: 3. The CDR3: CASSGGQVQPQHF. The CDR3 bases are TGTGCCAGCAGTGGGGGACAGGTTCAGCCCCAGCATTTT.

This clone was counted once. This chain uses TRBV19 with TRBJ1-5; D uncertain. This CDR3 is 16 amino acids long. The V gene lost 0 bases and the J gene lost 0 bases, with 9 bases spanning the gap. Germline V gene data show CDR1 as LNHDA and CDR2 as SQIVND (reference sequence). CDR3 DNA sequence: TGTGCCAGTAGTATAGAGGGCGGGATTAGCAATCAGCCCCAGCATTTT. Amino acid sequence: CASSIEGGISNQPQHF.

This clone appeared a single time. The chain couples TRBV18 to TRBJ2-5, with D unclear. The CDR3 consists of 13 residues. CDR1 is KGHSH, CDR2 LQKENI, per germline. V shed 1 base and J shed 2 bases, with 5 bases lying between them. The CDR3 is CASSPRQQETQYF. DNA for the CDR3: TGTGCCAGCTCACCACGGCAGCAAGAGACCCAGTACTTC. The variable domain in full, completed from reference TRBV18 and TRBJ2-5, reads NAGVMQNPRHLVRRRGQEARLRCSPMKGHSHVYWYRQLPEEGLKFMVYLQKENIIDESGMPKERFSAEFPKEGPSILRIQQVVRGDSAAYFCASSPRQQETQYFGPGTRLLVL.

This chain connects TRBV2 to TRBJ1-5, with D perhaps matching TRBD1 (6 bases). This CDR3 has 14 amino acids. Germline CDR1 reads SNHLY; CDR2 reads FYNNEI. With 6 bases removed from V and 7 bases from J, the gap between germline ends came to 16 bases. This chain's CDR3 is CASSGTHRGQPQHF. The CDR3, as DNA: TGTGCCAGCAGCGGGACACATCGAGGACAGCCCCAGCATTTT.

This clone is a singleton in its sample. The chain recombines TRBV7-2 with TRBJ2-7; D perhaps matches TRBD1 (5 bases). The CDR3 sequence is 16 residues long. The V gene lost 2 bases and the J gene lost 5 bases, with 19 bases spanning the gap. Germline assignment: CDR1 SGHTA and CDR2 FQGNSA. The CDR3 protein is CASSLPFRGHWDEQYF. The DNA for the CDR3 is TGTGCCAGCAGCTTACCTTTTAGGGGCCACTGGGACGAGCAGTACTTC.

V gene TRBV30 combines with J gene TRBJ2-5; D is unresolved. Germline V lookup: CDR1 GTSNPN, CDR2 SVGIG (reference sequence). CDR3 size: 13 residues. The V and J ends lost 2 bases and 7 bases respectively, with 14 bases between them. CDR3 bases: TGTGCCTGGAGTAAGAGAACTTACGGGACCCAGTACTTC. It codes for CAWSKRTYGTQYF.

The CDR3 region is CASGLVLGGGNQETQYF. The CDR3 nucleotides are TGTGCTAGTGGTTTGGTACTTGGCGGGGGGAACCAAGAGACCCAGTACTTC. The chain is built from TRBV12-5 and TRBJ2-5; 8 bases fit TRBD2. Germline CDR1 is LGHNT and CDR2 is FRNRAP. This CDR3 contains 17 residues. Trimming took 0 bases from V and 0 from J; bases not matched to a gene: 6.

This rearrangement joins TRBV6-4 to TRBJ2-5; D remains ambiguous. With 4 bases removed from V and 11 bases from J, the gap between germline ends came to 8 bases. Germline CDR1 and CDR2: MRHNA and SNTAGT. The CDR3 has 10 residues. The CDR3 is CASSGLPQYF. DNA of the CDR3: TGTGCCAGCAGTGGACTTCCTCAGTACTTC.

This chain joins TRBV11-3 and TRBJ2-3; no definite D call. The V gene lost 5 bases and the J gene lost 5 bases, with 11 bases spanning the gap. The CDR3 has 13 amino acids. Per the germline V gene, CDR1 is SGHNT and CDR2 is YENEEA. The DNA for the CDR3 is TGTGCCAGCAGCCGCGCCGAGGAAGATACGCAGTATTTT. Protein sequence: CASSRAEEDTQYF. The full variable domain, in which reference TRBV11-3 and TRBJ2-3 provide the parts outside the CDR3, is EAGVVQSPRYKIIEKKQPVAFWCNPISGHNTLYWYLQNLGQGPELLIRYENEEAVDDSQLPKDRFSAERLKGVDSTLKIQPAELGDSAVYLCASSRAEEDTQYFGPGTRLTVL.

This clone was seen a few times. V usage is TRBV9 and J usage is TRBJ2-2; D may be TRBD1 (6 bases). The germline CDR1 and CDR2 sequences are SGDLS and YYNGEE. V was pared by 1 base and J by 4 bases, with 14 bases between. The CDR3 extends over 16 amino acids. This chain's CDR3 is CASSVRGNPGTGELFF. Here the CDR3 DNA reads TGTGCCAGCAGCGTAAGGGGGAATCCCGGCACCGGGGAGCTGTTTTTT.

The V gene is TRBV7-3, the J gene TRBJ1-5; 7 bases fit TRBD1. V shed 4 bases, J shed 5 bases, and the junction held 8 bases outside the gene matches. The germline CDR1 and CDR2 sequences are SGHTA and FQGTGA. The CDR3 is made up of 15 amino acids. As DNA, the CDR3 is TGTGCCAGCAGCTCAACCGGACAGGAGGATCAGCCCCAGCATTTT. Amino acid sequence: CASSSTGQEDQPQHF.

The chain carries TRBV6-5 and TRBJ2-5; perhaps TRBD2 as D (7 bases). The CDR3 is 15 amino acids. Germline V gene lookup returns CDR1 MNHEY and CDR2 SVGAGI. V lost 5 bases and J lost 5, with 18 bases in between. In DNA, the CDR3 is TGTGCCAGCAGTGGTGTAGGGGGGGCGCGGGAGACCCAGTACTTC. It translates to CASSGVGGARETQYF.

This clone was counted a single time. This chain connects TRBV21-1 to TRBJ1-2. TRBV21-1 is assigned pseudogene status. CDR3 length: 12 residues. CDR3 in DNA: TGTGCCAGCAGCAAGGTCGGGGGGGACTACACCTTC. Its protein is CASSKVGGDYTF.

The rearrangement links TRBV25-1 to TRBJ1-4, with D uncertain. The CDR3 loop spans 14 amino acids. CDR1 and CDR2 from the germline V gene are MGHDK and SYGVNS. V dropped 2 bases and J dropped 7 bases, with 11 bases sitting between them. The CDR3 bases are TGTGCCAGCAGTGAACCTCGGGCGGGTGAAAAACTGTTTTTT. It specifies CASSEPRAGEKLFF.

V gene TRBV14 combines with J gene TRBJ2-5; TRBD1 might be the D (5 bases). The germline V gene has CDR1 SGHDN and CDR2 FVKESK. V gave up 4 bases and J gave up 1 base, with 10 bases separating them. The CDR3 is 14 amino acids. The CDR3 nucleotides read TGTGCCAGCAGCCGAACAGGAACCCAAGAGACCCAGTACTTC. It is translated as CASSRTGTQETQYF.

The V call is TRBV5-1, the J call TRBJ2-5, with 8 positions matching TRBD1. The J call is in doubt because the DNA end fits TRBJ2-7 better. The CDR3 is made up of 15 amino acids. The germline V gene has CDR1 SGHRS and CDR2 YFSETQ. The CDR3 loop reads CASSLGTGLGREQYF. DNA for the CDR3: TGCGCCAGCAGCTTGGGGACAGGGTTAGGACGCGAGCAGTACTTC.

This clone showed up just a few times. The chain has TRBV6-1 and TRBJ2-7; 9 nucleotides line up with TRBD2. The CDR3 runs to 15 residues. The V gene's germline CDR1 is MNHNS and CDR2 SASEGT. V was pared by 4 bases and J by 4 bases, with 8 bases of the junction left unmatched. The CDR3 sequence: CASSVGRGGLYEQYF. CDR3 sequence (DNA): TGTGCCAGCAGTGTAGGGCGGGGGGGCCTGTACGAGCAGTACTTC.